This T cell receptor beta chain derives from a study of cytomegalovirus exposure and HLA in healthy donors. Study summary: Of the donors genotyped, approximately 400 in all, 65% to 90% fell in the Caucasian-associated ancestry cluster. The study's findings and limits: In a later analysis, parvovirus B19, influenza, CMV and Epstein-Barr virus appeared linked to several top co-occurrence clusters. A further, later analysis showed that HLA-associated TCR beta chains (compared with equally common others) were more clonally expanded.

About this clone: Its cognate antigen is unknown.

Vbeta (60) and Jbeta (13) primers were used in the PCR. Authors' analysis steps: In a later analysis, approximately 80 million unique TCR beta chains included roughly 11 million shared by two or more donors. Method: immunoSEQ multiplex PCR; TCRdb's copy keeps in-frame clones and lacks some. The DNA was the basis for D and trimming; V, J and clone size are from that table. The table includes approximately 170,000 clones, around 81% detected once. J was trimmed by 1 base and V by 4 bases; bases with no gene match: 7. This CDR3 region has 17 residues. Germline-derived CDR1 and CDR2 are LNHDA and SQIVND (reference sequence).

The receptor was derived from a man aged 35 to 55 in good health and CMV-seronegative. The chain is built from TRBV19 and TRBJ2-3; 11 bases are shared with TRBD2. Specimen: PBMCs. The CDR3 sequence is CASSTGLAGSGTDTQYF. Here the CDR3 DNA reads TGTGCCAGTAGTACCGGACTAGCGGGTAGTGGCACAGATACGCAGTATTTT.